This TCR beta chain emerged from a study of CD8+ T cells in alopecia areata. Sequencing templates came from extracted RNA that was reverse transcribed into cDNA. Method: immunoSEQ multiplex PCR; TCRdb's copy keeps in-frame clones and lacks some. The data hold 170,000 or so clones, with 63% observed a single time. The source is a human donor with alopecia areata. The source was CD4+ T cells sorted from blood, collected at week 0.

CDR3 in amino acids: CVCRGGGTDTQYF. CDR3 bases: TGTGTATGCCGGGGGGGAGGCACAGATACGCAGTATTTT. The V and J genes are TRBV27 and TRBJ2-3, with 8 bases lining up with TRBD2. The length of the CDR3 is 13 residues. Germline V gene lookup returns CDR1 MNHEY and CDR2 SMNVEV (reference sequence).